The T cell receptor beta chain under discussion was sequenced for a study of early T cells in non-severe SARS-CoV-2 infection. Findings of the study overall: VDJdb matching, biased toward anti-spike CD8 responses, missed private and CD4 specificities.

Individual cDNA molecules received unique molecular identifiers during library preparation. Each CDR3 protein gets one entry after TCRdb re-called the 5' RACE reads with MiXCR. The table records 45,000 to 50,000 distinct CDR3 sequences, under 7% of them present only once. V lost 2 bases and J lost 4; bases outside the gene matches: 1. The CDR3 runs 15 residues. Germline values: CDR1 PRHDT, CDR2 FYEKMQ (reference sequence). This clonotype was detected many times. Antigen unknown. This material consisted of whole blood, taken at baseline. This receptor was identified in an adult who was a healthcare worker with PCR-confirmed SARS-CoV-2 infection or an uninfected control (not recorded which). The chain couples TRBV13 to TRBJ2-1, with 11 bases matching TRBD1. The CDR3 DNA sequence: TGTGCCAGCAGCTTACGGGACAGGGGGTACAATGAGCAGTTCTTC. It codes for CASSLRDRGYNEQFF.